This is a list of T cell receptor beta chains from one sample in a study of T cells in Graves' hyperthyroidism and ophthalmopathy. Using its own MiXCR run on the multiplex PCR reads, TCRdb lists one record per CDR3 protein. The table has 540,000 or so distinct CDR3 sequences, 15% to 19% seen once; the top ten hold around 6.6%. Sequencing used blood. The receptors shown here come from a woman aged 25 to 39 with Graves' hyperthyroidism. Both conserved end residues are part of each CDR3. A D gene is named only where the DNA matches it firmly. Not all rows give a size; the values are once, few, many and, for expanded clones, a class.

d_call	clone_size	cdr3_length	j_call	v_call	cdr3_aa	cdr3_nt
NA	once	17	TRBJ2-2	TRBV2	CASRDRRPGDPIGELFF	TGTGCCAGCAGGGACAGGAGGCCGGGAGACCCGATTGGGGAGCTGTTTTTT
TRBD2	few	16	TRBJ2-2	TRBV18	CASLISSGRAPGELFF	TGTGCCAGCCTGATATCTAGCGGGAGAGCTCCCGGGGAGCTGTTTTTT
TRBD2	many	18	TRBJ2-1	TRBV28	CASSLVAPSGIGYNEQFF	TGTGCCAGCAGTTTAGTAGCGCCTAGCGGGATAGGTTACAATGAGCAGTTCTTC
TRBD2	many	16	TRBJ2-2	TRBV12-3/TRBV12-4	CASSLAGVGYTGELFF	TGTGCCAGCAGTCTAGCGGGAGTTGGGTACACCGGGGAGCTGTTTTTT
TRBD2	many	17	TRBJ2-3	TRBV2	CASPQRRREGAPDTQYF	TGTGCCTCCCCGCAGCGTCGGCGGGAGGGGGCCCCAGATACGCAGTATTTT
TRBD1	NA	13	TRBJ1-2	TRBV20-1	CSAAGTGVLGYTF	TGCAGTGCTGCCGGGACAGGGGTCTTGGGCTACACCTTC
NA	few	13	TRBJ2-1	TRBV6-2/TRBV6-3	CASSYGVYNEQFF	TGTGCCAGCAGTTATGGGGTTTACAATGAGCAGTTCTTC
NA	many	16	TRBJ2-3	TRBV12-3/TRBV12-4	CASSFTAPILRDTQYF	TGTGCCAGCAGTTTTACAGCACCCATCCTACGTGATACGCAGTATTTT
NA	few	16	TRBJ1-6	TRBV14	CASSRRRDIGNSPLHF	TGTGCCAGCAGTCGGCGACGGGACATAGGGAATTCACCCCTCCACTTT
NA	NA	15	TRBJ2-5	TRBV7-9	CASSRREQSQETQYF	TGTGCCAGCAGCAGGAGGGAACAGAGCCAAGAGACCCAGTACTTC
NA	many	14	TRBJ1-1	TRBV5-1	CASSSSEKGTEAFF	TGCGCCAGCAGCTCCTCAGAGAAGGGCACTGAAGCTTTCTTT
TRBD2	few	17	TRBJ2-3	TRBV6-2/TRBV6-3	CASSRGLAGGPIDTQYF	TGTGCCAGCAGTCGTGGACTAGCGGGAGGGCCAATTGATACGCAGTATTTT
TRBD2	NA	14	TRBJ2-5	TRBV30	CAWILAGAQETQYF	TGTGCCTGGATCCTTGCGGGAGCACAAGAGACCCAGTACTTC
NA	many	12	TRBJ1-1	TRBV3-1	CASSQGGSEAFF	TGTGCCAGCAGCCAAGGGGGTTCTGAAGCTTTCTTT
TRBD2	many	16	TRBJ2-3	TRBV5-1	CASSLGTSEPTDTQYF	TGCGCCAGCAGCTTGGGGACTAGTGAACCCACAGATACGCAGTATTTT
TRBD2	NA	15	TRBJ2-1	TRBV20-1	CSAPGLAEHPNEQFF	TGCAGTGCTCCCGGACTAGCGGAACACCCCAATGAGCAGTTCTTC
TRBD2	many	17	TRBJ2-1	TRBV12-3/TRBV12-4	CASSLVLAESSYNEQFF	TGTGCCAGCAGTTTAGTCCTAGCGGAGAGCTCCTACAATGAGCAGTTCTTC
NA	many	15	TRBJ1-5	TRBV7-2	CASSLVGMGNQPQHF	TGTGCCAGCAGCTTAGTAGGGATGGGCAATCAGCCCCAGCATTTT
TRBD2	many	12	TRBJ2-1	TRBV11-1	CASSGEGPGQFF	TGTGCCAGCAGCGGGGAGGGCCCAGGGCAGTTCTTC
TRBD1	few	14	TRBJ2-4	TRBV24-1	CATSDWTGKNIQYF	TGTGCCACCAGTGATTGGACAGGAAAAAACATTCAGTACTTC
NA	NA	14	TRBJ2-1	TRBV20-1	CSVAGQHSYNEQFF	TGCAGTGTTGCGGGACAGCACTCCTACAATGAGCAGTTCTTC
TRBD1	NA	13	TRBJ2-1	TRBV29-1	CSVDEGAVGEQFF	TGCAGCGTTGATGAGGGGGCTGTCGGTGAGCAGTTCTTC
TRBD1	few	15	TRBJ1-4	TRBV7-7	CASSCPGTGCEKLFF	TGTGCTAGCAGCTGCCCCGGGACAGGGTGTGAAAAACTGTTTTTT